The 30 T cell receptor beta chains given below trace back to one sample, sequenced in a study of T cell changes during pregnancy in multiple sclerosis. This table comes from immunoSEQ multiplex PCR, and its TCRdb copy is limited to in-frame clones, with some not included. Of roughly 48,000 clones detected, 80% to 95% appear once; the ten largest clones hold 0.75% to 0.95%. The input for sequencing was CD4+ T cells from peripheral blood mononuclear cells, taken in the second trimester of pregnancy. The receptors were sampled from a female donor in good health, enrolled as a control in a pregnancy study.

The chain joins TRBV28 to TRBJ2-2; 8 bases are a match to TRBD2. This CDR3 region has 16 residues. The V segment lost 2 bases and the J segment 5 bases; nucleotides outside the gene matches: 7. CDR1 is MDHEN, CDR2 SYDVKM, per germline. The chain's CDR3 is CASSLDRREETGELFF. For the CDR3, the DNA is TGTGCCAGCAGTTTAGATAGGCGGGAGGAAACCGGGGAGCTGTTTTTT.

This chain links TRBV4-2 with TRBJ1-4; no reliable D call. This CDR3 has 16 residues. Germline V gene data show CDR1 as LGHNA and CDR2 as YNFKEQ. The V gene lost 1 base and the J gene lost 3 bases, with 12 bases spanning the gap. Here the CDR3 reads CASSQAVGESNEKLFF. CDR3 coding DNA: TGTGCCAGCAGCCAAGCGGTCGGGGAATCTAATGAAAAACTGTTTTTT.

The gene calls are TRBV10-1 and TRBJ1-2; TRBD1 might be the D (6 bases). CDR1 is WNHNN, CDR2 SYGVQD, per germline (reference sequence). Trimming cost V 6 bases and J 0 bases, with 14 bases left between them. CDR3 length: 15 residues. The CDR3 reads CASRDRDTSNYGYTF. CDR3 nucleotides: TGCGCCAGCAGGGACCGGGACACATCTAACTATGGCTACACCTTC.

The V gene is TRBV6-1, the J gene TRBJ1-5; D possibly corresponds to TRBD1 (5 bases). Germline-derived CDR1 and CDR2 are MNHNS and SASEGT. The ends were cut back, 3 bases at V and 4 bases at J, with 10 bases in the middle. CDR3 length: 14 amino acids. The CDR3 is CASSDQGRNQPQHF. The CDR3 bases are TGTGCCAGCAGTGATCAGGGTAGGAATCAGCCCCAGCATTTT.

J is TRBJ2-3 and V is TRBV9; 7 nucleotides line up with TRBD1. V lost 3 bases, J lost 5 bases, and 9 bases stayed unmatched. The CDR3 runs 15 residues. Germline V CDR1 and CDR2: SGDLS, YYNGEE. The CDR3 region has the DNA TGTGCCAGCAGCGGACGACAGGGCTTAGGAGATACGCAGTATTTT. Encoded protein: CASSGRQGLGDTQYF.

This clone was observed a single time. The gene calls are TRBV7-8 and TRBJ2-1; D is possibly TRBD2 (6 bases). This CDR3 has 20 amino acids. Germline V lookup: CDR1 SGHVS, CDR2 FQNEAQ. V lost 5 bases to trimming and J lost 0 bases, with 26 bases between them. The chain's CDR3 is CASSPLRIVAEQSSYNEQFF. DNA of the CDR3: TGTGCCAGCAGCCCATTGCGAATAGTAGCGGAGCAAAGCTCCTACAATGAGCAGTTCTTC. Variable domain in full (rest from reference TRBV7-8 and TRBJ2-1): GAGVSQSPRYKVAKRGQDVALRCDPISGHVSLFWYQQALGQGPEFLTYFQNEAQLDKSGLPSDRFFAERPEGSVSTLKIQRTQQEDSAVYLCASSPLRIVAEQSSYNEQFFGPGTRLTVL.

This chain joins TRBV28 and TRBJ2-7; D might be TRBD1 (7 bases). V gave up 2 bases and J gave up 0 bases, with 11 bases separating them. Per germline, CDR1 MDHEN and CDR2 SYDVKM. The CDR3 has 15 residues. CDR3 nucleotide sequence: TGTGCCAGCAGTTTAGGGGGGACAGCCTCCTACGAGCAGTACTTC. This gives the protein CASSLGGTASYEQYF.

The rearrangement links TRBV2 to TRBJ2-2; no clear D gene. The CDR3 runs to 13 residues. Germline CDR1 reads SNHLY; CDR2 reads FYNNEI. The ends were cut back, 1 base at V and 6 bases at J, with 6 bases in the middle. The CDR3 spells CASSEGRSGELFF. CDR3 nucleotide sequence: TGTGCCAGCAGTGAAGGCCGGTCCGGGGAGCTGTTTTTT.

The rearrangement joins TRBV18 to TRBJ1-1; the D is unclear. This CDR3 comprises 15 residues. CDR1 is KGHSH, CDR2 LQKENI, per germline. Between the trimmed V and J ends, which lost 4 bases and 1 base, there was a span of 13 bases. The CDR3 nucleotides read TGTGCCAGCTCACTGGCCTTCGGGAGGAACACTGAAGCTTTCTTT. It encodes CASSLAFGRNTEAFF.

The V gene is TRBV5-4, the J gene TRBJ2-2, with TRBD1 matching over 8 bases. CDR3 size: 15 residues. V gave up 2 bases and J gave up 6 bases; unmatched junction bases: 6. Germline V CDR1 and CDR2: SGHNT, YYREEE (reference sequence). The CDR3 is CASSLDRGSAGELFF. The CDR3 DNA reads TGTGCCAGCAGCTTAGACAGGGGCTCGGCCGGGGAGCTGTTTTTT.

The chain has TRBV2 and TRBJ1-3; the match to TRBD1 covers 7 bases. The CDR3 is 15 amino acids. The V gene's germline CDR1 is SNHLY and CDR2 FYNNEI. V was clipped by 6 bases and J by 0 bases; unmatched bases: 5. The CDR3 nucleotides are TGTGCCAGCAGGGACAGGAAGATCTCTGGAAACACCATATATTTT. Translation: CASRDRKISGNTIYF.

This chain connects TRBV4-2 to TRBJ2-3; D possibly corresponds to TRBD2 (5 bases). V dropped 4 bases and J dropped 6 bases, with 14 bases sitting between them. Germline V gives CDR1 LGHNA, CDR2 YNFKEQ. The CDR3 runs to 14 residues. For the CDR3, the DNA is TGTGCCAGCAGCCTGGGAGACTCCGAGGATACGCAGTATTTT. It yields the protein CASSLGDSEDTQYF.

This sequence joins TRBV18 and TRBJ2-5; the D gene is possibly TRBD1 (5 bases). Trimming took off 5 bases at V and 5 bases at J, with 9 bases between the two ends. Germline-derived CDR1 and CDR2 are KGHSH and LQKENI. The CDR3 is 12 amino acids. CDR3 sequence: CASSSSGETQYF. CDR3 in DNA: TGTGCCAGCTCATCTTCAGGGGAGACCCAGTACTTC.

V usage is TRBV7-9 and J usage is TRBJ1-6; D ambiguous. The CDR3 spans 15 residues. Germline V CDR1 and CDR2: SEHNR, FQNEAQ (reference sequence). Trimming removed 3 bases at V and 2 bases at J, with 8 bases between. The CDR3 here is CASSFFGAYNSPLHF. The CDR3 nucleotides are TGTGCCAGCAGCTTTTTCGGTGCCTATAATTCACCCCTCCACTTT.

The table lists this clone with a count of one. The gene calls are TRBV28 and TRBJ2-7, with 7 positions matching TRBD1. V lost 5 bases, J lost 5 bases, and 6 bases stayed unmatched. This CDR3 has 13 residues. From germline, CDR1 is MDHEN and CDR2 SYDVKM. The CDR3 DNA is TGTGCCAGCAGTCAGGGGGAGTACGACGAGCAGTACTTC. Protein sequence: CASSQGEYDEQYF.

The rearrangement links TRBV28 to TRBJ2-2, with D possibly TRBD2 on 5 matching bases. Deletions cut 6 bases from V and 7 bases from J, with 15 bases between. This CDR3 has 14 amino acids. In germline, CDR1 is MDHEN, CDR2 SYDVKM. The CDR3 DNA reads TGTGCCAGCAGGTCGGCTAGCTCCGTCGGGGAGCTGTTTTTT. Protein product: CASRSASSVGELFF.

V and J are TRBV27 and TRBJ2-2; 15 nucleotides match TRBD2. The germline V gene has CDR1 MNHEY and CDR2 SMNVEV (reference sequence). There are 15 residues in the CDR3. V shed 5 bases, J shed 5 bases, and the junction held 0 bases outside the gene matches. The CDR3, as DNA: TGTGCCAGCAGTGGGACTAGCGGGAGGACCGGGGAGCTGTTTTTT. Translation gives CASSGTSGRTGELFF.

The chain combines TRBV5-6 with TRBJ2-5; 11 bases fit TRBD1. The CDR3 has 15 amino acids. V gave up 4 bases and J gave up 5 bases; unmatched junction bases: 7. The V gene's germline CDR1 is SGHDT and CDR2 YYEEEE. The CDR3 bases are TGTGCCAGCAGCGGACCCGGGACAGGGGGGGAGACCCAGTACTTC. It encodes CASSGPGTGGETQYF.

In nucleotides, the CDR3 is TGTGCCAGCTCACCCAAACGGGGGGTATCCTACGAGCAGTACTTC. Protein product: CASSPKRGVSYEQYF. The chain links TRBV18 to TRBJ2-7; 7 bases fit TRBD2. Germline V CDR1 and CDR2: KGHSH, LQKENI. Trimming took 3 bases from V and 1 from J; bases not matched to a gene: 6. This CDR3 contains 15 residues.

This clone was detected only once. The chain combines TRBV28 with TRBJ1-5; D remains ambiguous. This CDR3 is 15 amino acids long. Germline assignment: CDR1 MDHEN and CDR2 SYDVKM. V was shortened by 6 bases and J by 0 bases, with 12 bases between the two germline ends. The CDR3 coding sequence is TGTGCCAGCAGCTCCGACATCCGTAGCAATCAGCCCCAGCATTTT. Its protein product is CASSSDIRSNQPQHF.

V gene TRBV2 combines with J gene TRBJ1-5; TRBD1 matches 8 bases. CDR3 length: 13 amino acids. The junction had 2 bases not matched to a gene; V was cut back by 6 bases and J by 4 bases. In germline, CDR1 is SNHLY, CDR2 FYNNEI. The CDR3 DNA is TGTGCCAGCAGGGGACAGGTAAATCAGCCCCAGCATTTT. Translating it yields CASRGQVNQPQHF. Together with reference TRBV2 and TRBJ1-5, the CDR3 gives the full variable domain: EPEVTQTPSHQVTQMGQEVILRCVPISNHLYFYWYRQILGQKVEFLVSFYNNEISEKSEIFDDQFSVERPDGSNFTLKIRSTKLEDSAMYFCASRGQVNQPQHFGDGTRLSIL.

This clone was seen once. The V and J genes are TRBV28 and TRBJ1-1; D is undetermined. Trimming took 7 bases from V and 7 from J, leaving 10 bases between them. Germline assignment: CDR1 MDHEN and CDR2 SYDVKM. The CDR3 runs to 11 residues. DNA for the CDR3: TGTGCCAGCAACACACCCGTTGAAGCTTTCTTT. Protein: CASNTPVEAFF.

This rearrangement joins TRBV25-1 to TRBJ1-2; TRBD1 agrees at 10 bases. V was clipped by 6 bases and J by 7 bases; unmatched bases: 8. Germline V CDR1 and CDR2: MGHDK, SYGVNS. The CDR3 consists of 14 residues. CDR3 coding DNA: TGTGCCAGCAGCCGCCGGGACAGGGGTGGTGGCTACACCTTC. Its translation: CASSRRDRGGGYTF.

This rearrangement joins TRBV30 to TRBJ2-7, with a possible D match to TRBD1 (5 bases). The CDR3 has 12 residues. Trimming pared 4 bases from V and 4 bases from J, leaving 11 bases between. The germline gives CDR1 GTSNPN, CDR2 SVGIG (reference sequence). CDR3 nucleotides: TGTGCCTGGACAGGGTTCGGGTACGAGCAGTACTTC. As protein: CAWTGFGYEQYF.

In DNA, the CDR3 is TGTGCCAGTAGTATAGCCCCAGCGGGAGGGACTGGGTCCTACAATGAGCAGTTCTTC. Translation gives CASSIAPAGGTGSYNEQFF. The chain is built from TRBV19 and TRBJ2-1, with 10 nucleotides matching TRBD2. Germline CDR1 reads LNHDA; CDR2 reads SQIVND (reference sequence). After removal of 1 base from V and 1 base from J, the junction contained 10 bases not matched to a gene. CDR3 length: 19 amino acids.

The chain carries TRBV2 and TRBJ2-5, with 9 bases lining up with TRBD2. From germline, CDR1 is SNHLY and CDR2 FYNNEI. The CDR3 totals 19 residues. V was clipped by 0 bases and J by 5 bases; unmatched bases: 16. CDR3 residues: CASSEALRASGTPRETQYF. CDR3 bases: TGTGCCAGCAGTGAAGCGCTTCGGGCTAGCGGGACCCCGAGGGAGACCCAGTACTTC.

This chain links TRBV7-3 with TRBJ2-1, with 8 bases identical to TRBD2. The CDR3 consists of 16 residues. Germline CDR1 reads SGHTA; CDR2 reads FQGTGA. V lost 5 bases, J lost 1 base, and 7 bases stayed unmatched. The CDR3 here is CASSTIAGSSYNEQFF. The DNA of the CDR3 is TGTGCCAGCAGCACGATAGCGGGATCTTCCTACAATGAGCAGTTCTTC.

V usage is TRBV28 and J usage is TRBJ2-7, with D maybe TRBD1 (6 bases). Trimming stripped 7 bases from V and 2 bases from J, with 21 bases between. Germline CDR1 is MDHEN and CDR2 is SYDVKM. The CDR3 runs to 16 residues. CDR3: CASTPEPGVFAYEQYF. CDR3 DNA: TGTGCCAGCACCCCTGAGCCAGGGGTCTTCGCCTACGAGCAGTACTTC. Full variable domain (outside the CDR3, taken from reference TRBV28 and TRBJ2-7): DVKVTQSSRYLVKRTGEKVFLECVQDMDHENMFWYRQDPGLGLRLIYFSYDVKMKEKGDIPEGYSVSREKKERFSLILESASTNQTSMYLCASTPEPGVFAYEQYFGPGTRLTVT.

The V gene is TRBV15, the J gene TRBJ2-3, with 12 bases fitting TRBD2. The germline V gene encodes CDR1 LNHNV and CDR2 YYDKDF (reference sequence). The CDR3 is 16 amino acids. V lost 6 bases to trimming and J lost 2 bases; unmatched junction nucleotides: 6. This chain's CDR3 is CATSPGLAGPTDTQYF. CDR3 nucleotide sequence: TGTGCCACCAGTCCTGGACTAGCGGGACCCACAGATACGCAGTATTTT.

V usage is TRBV19 and J usage is TRBJ2-7; maybe TRBD2 (6 bases). Per the germline V gene, CDR1 is LNHDA and CDR2 is SQIVND (reference sequence). Trimming shortened V by 3 bases and J by 0 bases, and 12 bases separated the two germline ends. There are 15 residues in the CDR3. The CDR3 region is CASSIRRGSSYEQYF. DNA of the CDR3: TGTGCCAGTAGTATTAGGAGGGGCAGCTCCTACGAGCAGTACTTC.